One sample yielded the 30 T cell receptor beta chains listed below, sequenced in a study of T-cell reconstitution after alpha-beta-depleted transplantation in children (dated by TCRdb to about 2016). Libraries came from PCR. TCRdb names Illumina HiSeq 2500 as the instrument used. TCR library preparation used molecular barcoding, with unique molecular identifiers applied to normalize quantification of the TCRbeta repertoire. Using fastp trimming at Q25 and MiXCR clonotype assembly, TCRdb reanalyzed the public sequencing data and kept in-frame beta chains. Every distinct CDR3 protein forms one entry, paired with its most common genes and DNA. The sample has some 600,000 distinct CDR3 sequences on record, around 16% of them singletons. 1.1% of the sample belongs to the ten largest clones. Specimen: PBMCs from the stem cell graft donor, collected from the stem cell graft. Receptors originate from a human donor who donated a stem cell graft to a child with acute myeloid leukemia.

This clonotype turned up a few times. V and J are TRBV18 and TRBJ2-7; perhaps TRBD2 as D (6 bases). CDR1 and CDR2 (germline): KGHSH, LQKENI. This CDR3 region has 16 residues. Trimming took off 4 bases at V and 1 base at J, with 17 bases between the two ends. The CDR3 coding sequence is TGTGCCAGCTCACTCGGCTTGTCCGGGGGTTCCTACGAGCAGTACGTC. Protein product: CASSLGLSGGSYEQYV.

This clonotype has ten or more counts. This chain links TRBV29-1 with TRBJ2-5; D is possibly TRBD1 (6 bases). The CDR3 runs to 13 residues. The V end lost 5 bases, the J end lost 6 bases, and 16 bases lay between the germline ends. Germline-derived CDR1 and CDR2 are SQVTM and ANQGSEA. CDR3 loop: CSVIPGAGKTQYF. The CDR3 nucleotides read TGCAGCGTTATTCCAGGGGCTGGGAAGACCCAGTACTTC.

The chain is built from TRBV7-2 and TRBJ2-7; 11 nucleotides agree with TRBD2. CDR1 and CDR2 from the germline V gene are SGHTA and FQGNSA. V lost 4 bases, J lost 9 bases, and 11 bases stayed unmatched. The CDR3 sequence is 15 residues long. The CDR3 nucleotides are TGTGCCAGCAGCTCACTAGCGGGGGTCGATCCGACGCAGTACTTC. Translated, it gives CASSSLAGVDPTQYF.

This clonotype was seen many times. The genes are TRBV7-2 and TRBJ2-5, with 10 positions matching TRBD1. This CDR3 region has 15 residues. J was trimmed by 5 bases and V by 5 bases; bases with no gene match: 8. Germline values: CDR1 SGHTA, CDR2 FQGNSA. This CDR3 reads CASSGRQGAKETQYF. CDR3 coding DNA: TGTGCCAGCAGCGGCCGACAGGGGGCAAAGGAGACCCAGTACTTC. The whole variable domain, filled in from reference TRBV7-2 and TRBJ2-5, reads GAGVSQSPSNKVTEKGKDVELRCDPISGHTALYWYRQSLGQGLEFLIYFQGNSAPDKSGLPSDRFSAERTGGSVSTLTIQRTQQEDSAVYLCASSGRQGAKETQYFGPGTRLLVL.

This clonotype was seen many times. The chain employs TRBV27 and TRBJ1-2, with D possibly being TRBD1 (5 bases). Germline CDR1 reads MNHEY; CDR2 reads SMNVEV (reference sequence). The length of the CDR3 is 14 residues. Trimming removed 2 bases from V and 4 bases from J, with 11 bases in between. CDR3 DNA sequence: TGTGCCAGCAGTTTAGCAGGGCCTAGCTATGGCTACACCTTC. The encoded protein is CASSLAGPSYGYTF.

The chain employs TRBV6-1 and TRBJ2-1, with D possibly TRBD2 on 6 matching bases. This CDR3 region has 17 residues. V lost 4 bases and J lost 4, with 20 bases in between. Germline loops: CDR1 MNHNS, CDR2 SASEGT. The CDR3 region has the DNA TGTGCCAGCAGTGTCCGAGGTGGAGGGGACGTTTACAATGAGCAGTTCTTC. It codes for CASSVRGGGDVYNEQFF.

There are many counts of this clonotype. The chain employs TRBV29-1 and TRBJ1-1; D is unclear. The V end was cut by 1 base, the J end by 0 bases, with 6 bases between. CDR1 and CDR2 (germline): SQVTM, ANQGSEA. The CDR3 has 13 residues. CDR3 in DNA: TGCAGCGTTGAAGCCAGGTTGAACACTGAAGCTTTCTTT. It translates to CSVEARLNTEAFF.

This chain connects TRBV20-1 to TRBJ2-2; TRBD2 matches at 10 bases. Germline assignment: CDR1 DFQATT and CDR2 SNEGSKA (reference sequence). V lost 7 bases to trimming and J lost 3 bases; unmatched junction nucleotides: 2. This CDR3 has 13 amino acids. CDR3: CSGTSGYTGELFF. Here the CDR3 DNA reads TGCAGTGGGACTAGCGGCTACACCGGGGAGCTGTTTTTT.

The rearrangement links TRBV7-9 to TRBJ2-7; D perhaps matches TRBD2 (5 bases). Germline CDR1 is SEHNR and CDR2 is FQNEAQ (reference sequence). Trimming shortened V by 5 bases and J by 1 base, and 15 bases separated the two germline ends. The CDR3 is made up of 15 amino acids. The DNA for the CDR3 is TGTGCCAGCAGCGGCTCGGGAACGGCTTCCTACGAGCAGTACTTC. It translates to CASSGSGTASYEQYF.

This clonotype was seen more than once but under ten times. The gene calls are TRBV7-9 and TRBJ2-3; 7 bases map to TRBD1. Germline V gene sequence: CDR1 SEHNR, CDR2 FQNEAQ (reference sequence). The CDR3 sequence is 15 residues long. J gave up 8 bases and V 3 bases, and 11 bases lay outside the gene matches. The DNA for the CDR3 is TGTGCCAGCAGCTTGGCGGTTGGCCCAGGGGGTACGCAGTATTTT. This translates into CASSLAVGPGGTQYF. Based on the CDR3 plus reference TRBV7-9 and TRBJ2-3, the full variable domain is DTGVSQNPRHKITKRGQNVTFRCDPISEHNRLYWYRQTLGQGPEFLTYFQNEAQLEKSRLLSDRFSAERPKGSFSTLEIQRTEQGDSAMYLCASSLAVGPGGTQYFGPGTRLTVL.

This clonotype was detected ten times or more. The CDR3 here is CASSLGPSSYNSPLHF. Here the CDR3 DNA reads TGTGCCAGCAGCTTGGGACCGAGCTCCTATAATTCACCCCTCCACTTT. The chain joins TRBV5-5 to TRBJ1-6; D call uncertain. The CDR3 sequence is 16 residues long. With 0 bases removed from V and 0 bases from J, the gap between germline ends came to 7 bases. CDR1 is SGHKS and CDR2 is YYEKEE in the germline V gene (reference sequence).

This clonotype has at least ten counts. The genes are TRBV5-5 and TRBJ2-7; 11 positions agree with TRBD1. The CDR3 extends over 17 amino acids. Germline lookup yields CDR1 SGHKS and CDR2 YYEKEE (reference sequence). Losses at the gene ends were 4 bases for V and 2 bases for J; bases not matched to a gene: 11. CDR3 region: CASSHGTGGIHPYEQYV. The CDR3 DNA follows: TGTGCCAGCAGCCATGGGACAGGGGGAATACACCCCTACGAGCAGTACGTC.

This clonotype has just a few counts. This rearrangement joins TRBV7-9 to TRBJ2-5; D ambiguous. V was pared by 2 bases and J by 0 bases, with 13 bases between. The germline V gene encodes CDR1 SEHNR and CDR2 FQNEAQ (reference sequence). There are 16 residues in the CDR3. The CDR3 loop reads CASSLSGRRNQETQYF. The DNA of the CDR3 is TGTGCCAGCAGCTTATCGGGCAGGCGGAACCAAGAGACCCAGTACTTC.

This clonotype was recorded many times. The V gene is TRBV12-3 or TRBV12-4, the J gene TRBJ2-2; D remains unclear. The germline V and J ends were trimmed by 2 bases and 6 bases, with 7 bases remaining between them. There are 13 residues in the CDR3. The CDR3 DNA reads TGTGCCAGCAGTTTAAAGGGTCCCGGGGAGCTGTTTTTT. This codes for CASSLKGPGELFF.

Only a few counts were recorded for this clonotype. This chain joins TRBV4-2 and TRBJ2-2, with D possibly matching TRBD1 (6 bases). This CDR3 spans 17 amino acids. Germline assignment: CDR1 LGHNA and CDR2 YNFKEQ. Trimming took 0 bases from V and 1 from J, leaving 12 bases between them. CDR3 bases: TGTGCCAGCAGCCAAGATGCACAGGGCTGGAACACCGGGGAGCTGTTTTTT. It specifies CASSQDAQGWNTGELFF.

The CDR3 sequence is CASSQGGADEQFF. CDR3 in DNA: TGTGCCAGCAGCCAGGGAGGGGCCGATGAGCAGTTCTTC. This chain uses TRBV12-3 or TRBV12-4 with TRBJ2-1; the match to TRBD2 covers 7 bases. CDR3 length equals 13 residues. J gave up 8 bases and V 6 bases, and 7 bases lay outside the gene matches.

The CDR3 nucleotides read TGTGCCAGCAGCCCTAGGTGGGTCCCCACCTACGAGCAGTACTTC. Translating it yields CASSPRWVPTYEQYF. The J gene is TRBJ2-7, the V gene TRBV11-2; D ambiguous. Germline V CDR1 and CDR2: SGHAT, FQNNGV. The CDR3 extends over 15 amino acids. V was cut by 5 bases and J by 2 bases, with 16 bases left in between.

This clonotype was observed at least ten times. V gene TRBV25-1 combines with J gene TRBJ2-1; D is unclear. This CDR3 is built from 15 residues. Germline V gene lookup returns CDR1 MGHDK and CDR2 SYGVNS. Trimming stripped 4 bases from V and 2 bases from J, with 12 bases between. The CDR3 DNA reads TGTGCCAGCAGTGGAACAGCCGATGCCTACAATGAGCAGTTCTTC. Translated, it gives CASSGTADAYNEQFF.

The rearrangement uses TRBV12-3 or TRBV12-4 and TRBJ2-2; tentative D call: TRBD2 (6 bases). The CDR3 length is 14 residues. Between the trimmed V and J ends, which lost 6 bases and 6 bases, there was a span of 14 bases. The CDR3 nucleotides read TGTGCCAGCAGGGATACAATAGCGGCCGGGGAGCTGTTTTTT. As protein: CASRDTIAAGELFF.

The table lists this clonotype with many counts. The chain joins TRBV6-1 to TRBJ2-5; possible D gene TRBD2, 6 bases. Germline loops: CDR1 MNHNS, CDR2 SASEGT. The CDR3 sequence is 15 residues long. V was trimmed by 7 bases and J by 5 bases, leaving 20 bases between them. The CDR3 protein is CASTGVAEGWETQYF. In DNA form, the CDR3 reads TGTGCCAGCACCGGGGTAGCGGAGGGGTGGGAGACCCAGTACTTC.

The gene calls are TRBV7-9 and TRBJ1-1, with D unresolved. The CDR3 extends over 12 amino acids. Germline CDR1 and CDR2: SEHNR and FQNEAQ (reference sequence). The V end was cut by 11 bases, the J end by 1 base, with 11 bases between. CDR3 sequence reads: CAATGGNTEAFF. DNA of the CDR3: TGTGCCGCTACGGGCGGGAACACTGAAGCTTTCTTT.

This chain uses TRBV20-1 with TRBJ2-1; 7 bases align to TRBD1. The CDR3 sequence is 16 residues long. Germline V CDR1 and CDR2: DFQATT, SNEGSKA (reference sequence). Trimming removed 6 bases from V and 12 bases from J; junction bases left unmatched: 23. The chain's CDR3 is CSALHPRRQGKKGQFF. The CDR3 DNA sequence: TGCAGTGCCCTACACCCGAGGCGACAGGGCAAAAAGGGGCAGTTCTTC.

This clonotype was picked up a small number of times. The CDR3 region has the DNA TGTGCCAGCAGCTTGATGGCAGGGGGCACTGGAAACACCATATATTTT. Protein sequence: CASSLMAGGTGNTIYF. This rearrangement joins TRBV5-5 to TRBJ1-3; 8 bases line up with TRBD1. Germline V gene sequence: CDR1 SGHKS, CDR2 YYEKEE (reference sequence). The CDR3 is made up of 16 amino acids. Trimming removed 1 base from V and 2 bases from J; junction bases left unmatched: 5.

This chain uses TRBV6-2 or TRBV6-3 with TRBJ2-3; D not resolved. The CDR3 covers 12 residues. V was pared by 2 bases and J by 4 bases, with 4 bases between. Germline assignment: CDR1 MNHEY and CDR2 SVGEGT. CDR3 loop: CASSYPSDTQYF. The CDR3 bases are TGTGCCAGCAGTTACCCTTCAGATACGCAGTATTTT.

This clonotype showed up many times. The V call is TRBV5-1, the J call TRBJ1-1; 8 nucleotides line up with TRBD1. CDR1 and CDR2 from the germline V gene are SGHRS and YFSETQ. The CDR3 consists of 15 residues. V gave up 4 bases and J gave up 1 base; unmatched junction bases: 6. For the CDR3, the DNA is TGCGCCAGCAGCCGTACAACAGGGGGGAACACTGAAGCTTTCTTT. Its translation is CASSRTTGGNTEAFF.

This clonotype was seen ten or more times. CDR3 sequence (DNA): TGTGCCAGCAGCTTATATGAGGGGTTGAATGAAAAACTGTTTTTT. Translation: CASSLYEGLNEKLFF. V is TRBV7-8 and J is TRBJ1-4; possibly TRBD1 for D (5 bases). The CDR3 loop spans 15 amino acids. The germline V gene has CDR1 SGHVS and CDR2 FQNEAQ. Trimming removed 2 bases at V and 5 bases at J, with 12 bases between. Full variable domain (outside the CDR3, taken from reference TRBV7-8 and TRBJ1-4): GAGVSQSPRYKVAKRGQDVALRCDPISGHVSLFWYQQALGQGPEFLTYFQNEAQLDKSGLPSDRFFAERPEGSVSTLKIQRTQQEDSAVYLCASSLYEGLNEKLFFGSGTQLSVL.

The rearrangement links TRBV12-3 or TRBV12-4 to TRBJ2-1; D perhaps matches TRBD2 (7 bases). The CDR3 length is 17 residues. Deletions cut 8 bases from V and 2 bases from J, with 22 bases between. The CDR3 protein is CASDDGGPSSPYNEQFF. Here the CDR3 DNA reads TGTGCCAGCGATGACGGGGGGCCCAGTAGTCCCTACAATGAGCAGTTCTTC.

The J gene is TRBJ1-5, the V gene TRBV20-1, with 7 bases aligning to TRBD1. The junction had 5 bases not matched to a gene; V was cut back by 0 bases and J by 6 bases. The CDR3 runs to 14 residues. CDR1 and CDR2 (germline): DFQATT, SNEGSKA (reference sequence). This CDR3 reads CSARDPQGPQPQHF. CDR3 DNA: TGCAGTGCTAGAGATCCACAGGGGCCTCAGCCCCAGCATTTT.

Points on this clonotype: This clone may be a read error of a much larger clone one base away. This chain links TRBV5-6 with TRBJ2-5; TRBD2 might be the D (6 bases). This CDR3 region has 16 residues. Trimming cost V 0 bases and J 4 bases, with 16 bases left between them. Germline V gene data show CDR1 as SGHDT and CDR2 as YYEEEE. The DNA of the CDR3 is TGTGCCAGCAGCTTGGTGGACCCGGGGGAAGGAGAGACCCAGTACTTC. It codes for CASSLVDPGEGETQYF.

In this sample, this clonotype turned up a few times. The J gene is TRBJ1-1, the V gene TRBV7-9; the D gene is possibly TRBD1 (6 bases). The germline V gene has CDR1 SEHNR and CDR2 FQNEAQ (reference sequence). V was clipped by 1 base and J by 1 base, with 10 bases between them. The CDR3 has 15 residues. DNA of the CDR3: TGTGCCAGCAGCTTAGTAGGGGGAGGGAACACTGAAGCTTTCTTT. Its protein is CASSLVGGGNTEAFF. Full variable domain (missing parts from reference TRBV7-9 and TRBJ1-1): DTGVSQNPRHKITKRGQNVTFRCDPISEHNRLYWYRQTLGQGPEFLTYFQNEAQLEKSRLLSDRFSAERPKGSFSTLEIQRTEQGDSAMYLCASSLVGGGNTEAFFGQGTRLTVV.